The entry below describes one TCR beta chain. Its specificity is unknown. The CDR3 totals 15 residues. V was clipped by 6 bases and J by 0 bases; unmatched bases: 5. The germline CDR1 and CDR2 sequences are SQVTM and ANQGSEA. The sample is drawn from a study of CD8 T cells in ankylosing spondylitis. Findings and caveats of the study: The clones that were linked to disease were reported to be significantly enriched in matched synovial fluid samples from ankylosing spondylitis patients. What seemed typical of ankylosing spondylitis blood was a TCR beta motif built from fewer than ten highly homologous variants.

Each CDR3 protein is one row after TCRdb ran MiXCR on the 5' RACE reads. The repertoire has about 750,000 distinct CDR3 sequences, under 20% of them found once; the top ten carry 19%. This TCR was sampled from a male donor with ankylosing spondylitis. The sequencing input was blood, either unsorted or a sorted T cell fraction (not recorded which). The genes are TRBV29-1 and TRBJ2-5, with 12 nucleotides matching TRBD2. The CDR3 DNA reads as TGCAGCGTCGAGTGGACTAGCGGGAACCAAGAGACCCAGTACTTC. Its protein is CSVEWTSGNQETQYF.